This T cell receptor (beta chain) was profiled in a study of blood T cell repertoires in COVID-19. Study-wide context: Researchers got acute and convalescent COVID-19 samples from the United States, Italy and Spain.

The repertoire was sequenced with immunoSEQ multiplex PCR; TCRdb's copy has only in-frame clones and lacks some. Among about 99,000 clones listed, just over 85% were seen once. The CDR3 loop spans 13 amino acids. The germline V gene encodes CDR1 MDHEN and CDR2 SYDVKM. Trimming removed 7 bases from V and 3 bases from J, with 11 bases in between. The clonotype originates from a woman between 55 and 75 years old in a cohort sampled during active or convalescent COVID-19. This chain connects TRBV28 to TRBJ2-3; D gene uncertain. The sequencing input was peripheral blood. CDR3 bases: TGTGCCAGCAAGTCAAGCCGGACAGATACGCAGTATTTT. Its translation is CASKSSRTDTQYF.